These 26 T cell receptor beta chains originate from one sample sequenced in a study of cytomegalovirus exposure and HLA in healthy donors. The PCR made use of 60 Vbeta and 13 Jbeta primers. TCRdb keeps only in-frame clones here, not all; method: immunoSEQ multiplex PCR. The sample lists roughly 110,000 clones, around 68% occurring once. Sequencing was carried out using PBMCs. These TCRs come from a woman aged 40 to 49 in good health and CMV-seropositive.

CDR3 nucleotide sequence: TGTGCCAGCAGTGAAATTAGGGGCCGGGTTCAAGAGACCCAGTACTTC. Translation gives CASSEIRGRVQETQYF. V and J are TRBV6-1 and TRBJ2-5; D perhaps matches TRBD1 (5 bases). The CDR3 consists of 16 residues. Germline lookup yields CDR1 MNHNS and CDR2 SASEGT. V was trimmed by 2 bases and J by 2 bases, leaving 15 bases between them.

The V gene is TRBV7-9, the J gene TRBJ2-2; 7 nucleotides line up with TRBD1. Germline-derived CDR1 and CDR2 are SEHNR and FQNEAQ (reference sequence). V lost 9 bases and J lost 6; bases outside the gene matches: 4. The CDR3 extends over 12 amino acids. CDR3 loop: CARDQGAGELFF. The DNA for the CDR3 is TGTGCCAGAGACCAGGGGGCCGGGGAGCTGTTTTTT.

The chain combines TRBV7-9 with TRBJ1-1; D remains unclear. The CDR3 loop spans 14 amino acids. V lost 6 bases, J lost 1 base, and 12 bases lay in between. Germline V gene data show CDR1 as SEHNR and CDR2 as FQNEAQ (reference sequence). This CDR3 is CASRTASGNTEAFF. The CDR3 DNA reads TGTGCCAGCAGGACCGCCTCAGGGAACACTGAAGCTTTCTTT. Looking up the rest from reference TRBV7-9 and TRBJ1-1 gives the full variable domain: DTGVSQNPRHKITKRGQNVTFRCDPISEHNRLYWYRQTLGQGPEFLTYFQNEAQLEKSRLLSDRFSAERPKGSFSTLEIQRTEQGDSAMYLCASRTASGNTEAFFGQGTRLTVV.

This sequence joins TRBV6-4 and TRBJ1-2, with 7 positions matching TRBD1. CDR1 is MRHNA and CDR2 is SNTAGT in the germline V gene. This CDR3 has 13 amino acids. Losses at the gene ends were 6 bases for V and 2 bases for J; bases not matched to a gene: 3. The CDR3: CASRQGMNYGYTF. DNA for the CDR3: TGTGCCAGCAGACAGGGGATGAACTATGGCTACACCTTC.

V and J are TRBV4-3 and TRBJ2-4; 8 bases are shared with TRBD2. CDR3 length equals 17 residues. The V gene end was trimmed by 0 bases and the J gene end by 3 bases; junction bases not matched to a gene: 7. Germline V lookup: CDR1 LGHNA, CDR2 YSLEER. As DNA, the CDR3 is TGCGCCAGCAGCCAAGATCCCTCCGGGGGGGGCAAAAACATTCAGTACTTC. Translating it yields CASSQDPSGGGKNIQYF.

J is TRBJ1-6 and V is TRBV11-2; D call uncertain. The length of the CDR3 is 18 residues. Trimming removed 5 bases at V and 9 bases at J, with 26 bases between. In germline, CDR1 is SGHAT, CDR2 FQNNGV. The CDR3 DNA sequence: TGTGCCAGCAGCCGGCTAGGAGGGAGAGGGTTAATGAGTTCACCCCTCCACTTT. The encoded protein is CASSRLGGRGLMSSPLHF. The variable domain in full, completed from reference TRBV11-2 and TRBJ1-6, reads EAGVAQSPRYKIIEKRQSVAFWCNPISGHATLYWYQQILGQGPKLLIQFQNNGVVDDSQLPKDRFSAERLKGVDSTLKIQPAKLEDSAVYLCASSRLGGRGLMSSPLHFGNGTRLTVT.

DNA of the CDR3: TGTGCCTGGAGACAATCCGGGACAGCGCACACCTTC. Its translation is CAWRQSGTAHTF. This sequence joins TRBV30 and TRBJ1-2; 7 positions agree with TRBD1. Germline V gives CDR1 GTSNPN, CDR2 SVGIG (reference sequence). V trimming: 3 bases; J trimming: 12 bases; junction bases outside the gene matches: 10. CDR3 length: 12 residues.

The chain employs TRBV9 and TRBJ2-2; 10 bases agree with TRBD2. Germline values: CDR1 SGDLS, CDR2 YYNGEE. V was clipped by 0 bases and J by 7 bases; unmatched bases: 3. The CDR3 runs to 15 residues. This chain's CDR3 is CASSVVASGSGELFF. CDR3 coding DNA: TGTGCCAGCAGCGTAGTTGCTAGCGGGAGCGGGGAGCTGTTTTTT.

CDR3 nucleotide sequence: TGTGCCAGCAGTTTATCCCCCACTAGTGTCCGCTACGAGCAGTACTTC. It codes for CASSLSPTSVRYEQYF. The V call is TRBV27, the J call TRBJ2-7, with D perhaps TRBD2 (5 bases). This CDR3 spans 16 amino acids. CDR1 and CDR2 from the germline V gene are MNHEY and SMNVEV (reference sequence). Trimming took 0 bases from V and 3 from J, leaving 15 bases between them.

This chain uses TRBV11-3 with TRBJ2-5; 12 positions match TRBD2. Per the germline V gene, CDR1 is SGHNT and CDR2 is YENEEA. CDR3 length: 17 amino acids. The junction had 13 bases not matched to a gene; V was cut back by 5 bases and J by 6 bases. For the CDR3, the DNA is TGTGCCAGCAGCGCCAGGCTAGCGGGAGGGCCGGGGAAGACCCAGTACTTC. It encodes CASSARLAGGPGKTQYF.

This clone is a singleton in its sample. V is TRBV10-1 and J is TRBJ1-5; perhaps TRBD1 as D (6 bases). Per the germline V gene, CDR1 is WNHNN and CDR2 is SYGVQD (reference sequence). V dropped 0 bases and J dropped 0 bases, with 12 bases sitting between them. The CDR3 runs 17 residues. CDR3 DNA sequence: TGCGCCAGCAGTGAGTCGGTAGCAGGGGTTAGCAATCAGCCCCAGCATTTT. Residues: CASSESVAGVSNQPQHF.

The V gene is TRBV28, the J gene TRBJ2-5, with D possibly matching TRBD2 (6 bases). The CDR3 extends over 14 amino acids. Trimming removed 9 bases from V and 1 base from J, with 15 bases in between. Germline CDR1 is MDHEN and CDR2 is SYDVKM. The CDR3: CASTRGGTQETQYF. DNA for the CDR3: TGTGCCAGTACCCGTGGGGGGACCCAAGAGACCCAGTACTTC. Full variable domain (missing parts from reference TRBV28 and TRBJ2-5): DVKVTQSSRYLVKRTGEKVFLECVQDMDHENMFWYRQDPGLGLRLIYFSYDVKMKEKGDIPEGYSVSREKKERFSLILESASTNQTSMYLCASTRGGTQETQYFGPGTRLLVL.

The chain has TRBV27 and TRBJ1-2, with D unclear. Germline values: CDR1 MNHEY, CDR2 SMNVEV (reference sequence). V was shortened by 0 bases and J by 3 bases, with 11 bases between the two germline ends. The CDR3 totals 15 residues. CDR3 nucleotide sequence: TGTGCCAGCAGTTTATCCCCGGGGTCCGACTATGGCTACACCTTC. Protein product: CASSLSPGSDYGYTF.

J is TRBJ1-1 and V is TRBV25-1; weak D call: TRBD1 (5 bases). The CDR3 totals 16 residues. V lost 4 bases to trimming and J lost 4 bases, with 19 bases between them. Germline V gene lookup returns CDR1 MGHDK and CDR2 SYGVNS. The CDR3: CASSVTGLSSSTEAFF. In DNA, the CDR3 is TGTGCCAGCAGTGTCACAGGCCTTTCTTCGTCCACTGAAGCTTTCTTT.

The CDR3 spells CSVTKDRVHEQYF. Written as DNA, the CDR3 is TGCAGCGTTACCAAGGACAGGGTACACGAGCAGTACTTC. This chain joins TRBV29-1 and TRBJ2-7, with 8 bases fitting TRBD1. CDR3 length: 13 amino acids. Looked up from germline, CDR1 is SQVTM and CDR2 is ANQGSEA. Trimming at V came to 5 bases and at J to 5 bases, leaving 8 bases not matched to a gene.

The chain has TRBV29-1 and TRBJ1-2; 10 nucleotides match TRBD1. J was trimmed by 5 bases and V by 4 bases; bases with no gene match: 1. Per germline, CDR1 SQVTM and CDR2 ANQGSEA. CDR3 length: 12 residues. CDR3 in amino acids: CSVGDRGYGYTF. DNA for the CDR3: TGCAGCGTTGGGGACAGGGGTTATGGCTACACCTTC.

The rearrangement joins TRBV27 to TRBJ2-1, with 9 nucleotides matching TRBD2. Germline CDR1 MNHEY, CDR2 SMNVEV (reference sequence). The CDR3 has 15 amino acids. J gave up 7 bases and V 2 bases, and 6 bases lay outside the gene matches. CDR3 in DNA: TGTGCCAGCAGTTTAATTAGCGGGAGAGGGAATGAGCAGTTCTTC. Amino acids: CASSLISGRGNEQFF.

The chain uses TRBV4-2 and TRBJ2-2; D is perhaps TRBD1 (5 bases). The length of the CDR3 is 15 residues. V was pared by 1 base and J by 5 bases, with 11 bases between. Germline-derived CDR1 and CDR2 are LGHNA and YNFKEQ. The CDR3 sequence is CASSQGQGGTGELFF. CDR3 DNA: TGTGCCAGCAGCCAAGGGCAGGGTGGGACCGGGGAGCTGTTTTTT.

This chain connects TRBV5-6 to TRBJ1-6; TRBD1 aligns across 10 bases. Per germline, CDR1 SGHDT and CDR2 YYEEEE. The CDR3 consists of 15 residues. V lost 0 bases to trimming and J lost 10 bases; unmatched junction nucleotides: 4. This CDR3 reads CASSLEGTGESPLHF. The CDR3 DNA sequence: TGTGCCAGCAGCTTGGAGGGGACAGGGGAGTCACCCCTCCACTTT.

The chain carries TRBV5-8 and TRBJ2-5; tentative D call: TRBD2 (5 bases). The germline gives CDR1 SGHTS, CDR2 YDEGEE. Trimming removed 2 bases at V and 5 bases at J, with 10 bases between. CDR3 length: 13 amino acids. The chain's CDR3 is CASSFSGSETQYF. DNA for the CDR3: TGTGCCAGCAGCTTTTCGGGATCGGAGACCCAGTACTTC.

This clone has only one observation. The chain has TRBV27 and TRBJ1-1; perhaps TRBD1 as D (6 bases). The CDR3 consists of 14 residues. V shed 5 bases and J shed 5 bases, with 15 bases lying between them. Per germline, CDR1 MNHEY and CDR2 SMNVEV (reference sequence). Here the CDR3 DNA reads TGTGCCAGCAGTGAGTTAGGGGGGGGAACTGAAGCTTTCTTT. Translated: CASSELGGGTEAFF.

The chain is built from TRBV9 and TRBJ1-4, with D unresolved. The CDR3 is made up of 15 amino acids. The V end was cut by 3 bases, the J end by 1 base, with 10 bases between. Germline assignment: CDR1 SGDLS and CDR2 YYNGEE. CDR3 in amino acids: CASSASGGTNEKLFF. CDR3 DNA: TGTGCCAGCAGCGCCTCGGGTGGAACTAATGAAAAACTGTTTTTT.

The chain is built from TRBV5-4 and TRBJ2-5, with 8 bases fitting TRBD1. V trimming: 1 base; J trimming: 8 bases; junction bases outside the gene matches: 7. The CDR3 has 14 residues. Germline-derived CDR1 and CDR2 are SGHNT and YYREEE (reference sequence). The CDR3 protein is CASSLPGDRITQYF. CDR3 DNA sequence: TGTGCCAGCAGCTTGCCAGGGGACAGGATAACCCAGTACTTC.

The CDR3, as DNA: TGTGCCTGGAGTGTACCACTACGGAGGACGCAGTATTTT. Translating gives CAWSVPLRRTQYF. This rearrangement joins TRBV30 to TRBJ2-3; weak D call: TRBD2 (5 bases). There are 13 residues in the CDR3. V was clipped by 0 bases and J by 9 bases, with 13 bases between them. CDR1 and CDR2 from the germline V gene are GTSNPN and SVGIG (reference sequence). The full variable domain, with the rest looked up from reference TRBV30 and TRBJ2-3, is SQTIHQWPATLVQPVGSPLSLECTVEGTSNPNLYWYRQAAGRGLQLLFYSVGIGQISSEVPQNLSASRPQDRQFILSSKKLLLSDSGFYLCAWSVPLRRTQYFGPGTRLTVL.

The genes are TRBV5-1 and TRBJ1-1; possible D gene TRBD1, 6 bases. The V end lost 7 bases, the J end lost 0 bases, and 19 bases lay between the germline ends. In germline, CDR1 is SGHRS, CDR2 YFSETQ. This CDR3 has 16 amino acids. CDR3: CASCRGIGMMNTEAFF. For the CDR3, the DNA is TGCGCCAGCTGCAGGGGCATTGGGATGATGAACACTGAAGCTTTCTTT.

DNA of the CDR3: TGTGCCAGCAGCTTAAGGACTAGCGGGAGGGTTTATGAGCAGTTCTTC. This encodes CASSLRTSGRVYEQFF. This rearrangement joins TRBV7-2 to TRBJ2-1; 15 nucleotides agree with TRBD2. Germline values: CDR1 SGHTA, CDR2 FQGNSA. The ends lost 2 bases at V and 8 bases at J; junction bases unmatched: 4. The CDR3 spans 16 residues.